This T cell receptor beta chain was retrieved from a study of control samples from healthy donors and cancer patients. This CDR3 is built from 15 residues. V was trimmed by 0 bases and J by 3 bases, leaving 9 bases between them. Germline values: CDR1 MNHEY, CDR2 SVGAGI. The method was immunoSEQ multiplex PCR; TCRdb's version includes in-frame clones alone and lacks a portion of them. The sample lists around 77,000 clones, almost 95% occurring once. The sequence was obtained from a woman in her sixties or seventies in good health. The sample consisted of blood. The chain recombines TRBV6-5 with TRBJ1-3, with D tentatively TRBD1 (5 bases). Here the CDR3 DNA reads TGTGCCAGCAGTTACTCGGGACGGCTTGGAAACACCATATATTTT. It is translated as CASSYSGRLGNTIYF.